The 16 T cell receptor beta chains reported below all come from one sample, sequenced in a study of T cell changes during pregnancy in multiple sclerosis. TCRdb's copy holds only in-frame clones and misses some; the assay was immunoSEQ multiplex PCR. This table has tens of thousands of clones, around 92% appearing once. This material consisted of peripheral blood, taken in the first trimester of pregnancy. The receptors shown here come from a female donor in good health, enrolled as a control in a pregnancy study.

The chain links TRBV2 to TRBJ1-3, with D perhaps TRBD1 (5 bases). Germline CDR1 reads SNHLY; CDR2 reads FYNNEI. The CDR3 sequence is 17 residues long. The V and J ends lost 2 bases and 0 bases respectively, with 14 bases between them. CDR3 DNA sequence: TGTGCCAGCAGTGAAATGGGACGGGGGAGCTCTGGAAACACCATATATTTT. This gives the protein CASSEMGRGSSGNTIYF.

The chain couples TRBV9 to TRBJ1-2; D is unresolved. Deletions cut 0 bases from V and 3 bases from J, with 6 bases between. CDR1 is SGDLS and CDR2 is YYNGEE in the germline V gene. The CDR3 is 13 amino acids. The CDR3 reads CASSVDEDYGYTF. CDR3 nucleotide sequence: TGTGCCAGCAGCGTAGATGAGGACTATGGCTACACCTTC.

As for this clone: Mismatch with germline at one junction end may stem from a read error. CDR3 protein: CASRDSGLSGGPNYGYTF. The CDR3 nucleotides read TGTGCCAGCAGAGACTCGGGACTTTCAGGAGGGCCTAACTATGGCTACACCTTC. V and J are TRBV6-4 and TRBJ1-2; D perhaps matches TRBD1 (5 bases). This CDR3 is 18 amino acids long. The germline V gene encodes CDR1 MRHNA and CDR2 SNTAGT.

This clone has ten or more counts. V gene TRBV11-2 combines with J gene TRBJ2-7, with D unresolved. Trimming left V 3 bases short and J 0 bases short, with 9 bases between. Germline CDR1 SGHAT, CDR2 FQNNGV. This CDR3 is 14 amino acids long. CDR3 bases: TGTGCCAGCAGCTTTGGGCCATCCTCCTACGAGCAGTACTTC. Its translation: CASSFGPSSYEQYF.

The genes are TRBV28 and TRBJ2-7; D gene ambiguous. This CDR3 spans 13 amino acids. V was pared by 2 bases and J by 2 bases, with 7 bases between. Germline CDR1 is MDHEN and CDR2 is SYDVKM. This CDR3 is CASSLTVPYEQYF. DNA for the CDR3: TGTGCCAGCAGTTTAACAGTTCCCTACGAGCAGTACTTC.

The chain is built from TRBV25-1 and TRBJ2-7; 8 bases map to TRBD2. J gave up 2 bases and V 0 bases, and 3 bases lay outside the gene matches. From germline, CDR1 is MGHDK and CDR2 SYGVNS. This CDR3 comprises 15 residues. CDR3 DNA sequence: TGTGCCAGCAGTGAATACGCGGGAGGAACCTACGAGCAGTACTTC. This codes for CASSEYAGGTYEQYF.

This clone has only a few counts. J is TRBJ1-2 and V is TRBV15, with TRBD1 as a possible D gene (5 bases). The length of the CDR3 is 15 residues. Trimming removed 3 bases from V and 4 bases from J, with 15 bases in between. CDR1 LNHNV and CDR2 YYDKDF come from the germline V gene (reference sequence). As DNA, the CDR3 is TGTGCCACCAGCAGGGGTCAACAGGCTATCTATGGCTACACCTTC. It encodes CATSRGQQAIYGYTF.

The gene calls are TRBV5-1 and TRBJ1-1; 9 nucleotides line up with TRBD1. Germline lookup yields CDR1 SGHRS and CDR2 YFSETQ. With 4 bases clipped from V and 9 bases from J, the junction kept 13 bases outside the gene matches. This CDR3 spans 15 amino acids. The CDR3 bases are TGCGCCAGCAGCATACAACAGGGGGCTGTTCAGAAAGCTTTCTTT. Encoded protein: CASSIQQGAVQKAFF.

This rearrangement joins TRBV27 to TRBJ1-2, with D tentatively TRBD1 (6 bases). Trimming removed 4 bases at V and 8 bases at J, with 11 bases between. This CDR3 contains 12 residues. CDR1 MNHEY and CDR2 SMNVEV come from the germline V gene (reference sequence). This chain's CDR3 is CASSWGGEGYTF. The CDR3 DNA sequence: TGTGCCAGCAGTTGGGGGGGCGAGGGCTACACCTTC.

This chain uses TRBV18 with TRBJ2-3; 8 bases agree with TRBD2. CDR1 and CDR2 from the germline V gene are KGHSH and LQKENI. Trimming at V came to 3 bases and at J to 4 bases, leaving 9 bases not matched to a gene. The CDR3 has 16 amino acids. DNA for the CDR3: TGTGCCAGCTCACCTCTCGGTCGGGGGGGCCCAGATACGCAGTATTTT. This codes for CASSPLGRGGPDTQYF. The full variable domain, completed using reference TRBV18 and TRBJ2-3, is NAGVMQNPRHLVRRRGQEARLRCSPMKGHSHVYWYRQLPEEGLKFMVYLQKENIIDESGMPKERFSAEFPKEGPSILRIQQVVRGDSAAYFCASSPLGRGGPDTQYFGPGTRLTVL.

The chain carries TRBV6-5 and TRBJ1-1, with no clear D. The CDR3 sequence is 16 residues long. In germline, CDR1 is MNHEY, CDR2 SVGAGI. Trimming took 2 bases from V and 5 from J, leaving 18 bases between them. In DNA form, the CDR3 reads TGTGCCAGCAGTTACAGCCCAGACCCGGGAGGGACTGAAGCTTTCTTT. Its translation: CASSYSPDPGGTEAFF.

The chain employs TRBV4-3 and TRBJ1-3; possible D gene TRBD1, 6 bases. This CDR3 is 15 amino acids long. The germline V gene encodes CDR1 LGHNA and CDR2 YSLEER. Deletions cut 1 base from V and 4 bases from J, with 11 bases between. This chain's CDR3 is CASSQAGVPGNTIYF. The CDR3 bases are TGCGCCAGCAGCCAAGCAGGGGTCCCAGGAAACACCATATATTTT.

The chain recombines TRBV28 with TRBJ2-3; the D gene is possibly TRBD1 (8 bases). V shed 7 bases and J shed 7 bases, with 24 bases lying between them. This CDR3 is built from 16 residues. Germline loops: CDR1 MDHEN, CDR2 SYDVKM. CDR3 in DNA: TGTGCCAGCACTTCTCAAGCAGGACAGGGACTAAATACGCAGTATTTT. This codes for CASTSQAGQGLNTQYF.

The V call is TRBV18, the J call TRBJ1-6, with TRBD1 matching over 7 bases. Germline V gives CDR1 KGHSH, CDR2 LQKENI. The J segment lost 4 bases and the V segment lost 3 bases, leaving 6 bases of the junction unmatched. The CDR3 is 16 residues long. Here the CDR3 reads CASSPIGQVYNSPLHF. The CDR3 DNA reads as TGTGCCAGCTCACCGATCGGACAGGTTTATAATTCACCCCTCCACTTT.

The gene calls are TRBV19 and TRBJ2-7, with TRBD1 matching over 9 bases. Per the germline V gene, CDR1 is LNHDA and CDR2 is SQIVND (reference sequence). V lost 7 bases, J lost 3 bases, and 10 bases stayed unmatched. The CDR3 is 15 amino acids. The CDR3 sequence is CASTAAGTGFYEQYF. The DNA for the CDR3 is TGTGCCAGTACCGCCGCCGGGACAGGGTTCTACGAGCAGTACTTC. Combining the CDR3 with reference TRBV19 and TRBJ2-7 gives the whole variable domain DGGITQSPKYLFRKEGQNVTLSCEQNLNHDAMYWYRQDPGQGLRLIYYSQIVNDFQKGDIAEGYSVSREKKESFPLTVTSAQKNPTAFYLCASTAAGTGFYEQYFGPGTRLTVT.

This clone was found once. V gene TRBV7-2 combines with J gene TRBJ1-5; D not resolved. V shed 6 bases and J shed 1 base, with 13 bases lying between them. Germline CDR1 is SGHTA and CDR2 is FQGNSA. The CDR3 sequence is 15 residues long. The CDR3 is CASRPAGTSNQPQHF. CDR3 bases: TGTGCCAGCAGACCAGCGGGTACGAGCAATCAGCCCCAGCATTTT.